The TCR beta chain described here comes from a study of radiation and T cells in renal cell carcinoma. Using immunoSEQ multiplex PCR, the repertoire was profiled, and TCRdb retains in-frame clones only, with some absent. The repertoire consists of about 150,000 clones, with around 89% occurring once and the leading ten covering roughly 4%. The sample's time point: baseline pretreatment blood. Stated treatment: 15 Gy SBRT to primary tumor, nephrectomy 4 weeks later. Radiation-treated patients gave blood at baseline, week 2 and week 4. Germline-derived CDR1 and CDR2 are SNHLY and FYNNEI. This CDR3 region has 15 residues. V dropped 8 bases and J dropped 1; count of bases not matched to a gene: 5. Whole-study findings and limits: Top tumor clonotypes rose in blood 2 weeks post-radiation, then contracted.

As for this clone: Its antigen remains unknown.

The source material was blood, sampled from a patient whose treatment included radiotherapy and nephrectomy. The chain employs TRBV2 and TRBJ1-1; 12 nucleotides agree with TRBD1. The origin of this receptor is a woman between 65 and 79 years old with renal cell carcinoma. CDR3 region: CASGRDRGQNTEAFF. The CDR3 region has the DNA TGTGCCAGCGGGAGGGACAGGGGGCAGAACACTGAAGCTTTCTTT.